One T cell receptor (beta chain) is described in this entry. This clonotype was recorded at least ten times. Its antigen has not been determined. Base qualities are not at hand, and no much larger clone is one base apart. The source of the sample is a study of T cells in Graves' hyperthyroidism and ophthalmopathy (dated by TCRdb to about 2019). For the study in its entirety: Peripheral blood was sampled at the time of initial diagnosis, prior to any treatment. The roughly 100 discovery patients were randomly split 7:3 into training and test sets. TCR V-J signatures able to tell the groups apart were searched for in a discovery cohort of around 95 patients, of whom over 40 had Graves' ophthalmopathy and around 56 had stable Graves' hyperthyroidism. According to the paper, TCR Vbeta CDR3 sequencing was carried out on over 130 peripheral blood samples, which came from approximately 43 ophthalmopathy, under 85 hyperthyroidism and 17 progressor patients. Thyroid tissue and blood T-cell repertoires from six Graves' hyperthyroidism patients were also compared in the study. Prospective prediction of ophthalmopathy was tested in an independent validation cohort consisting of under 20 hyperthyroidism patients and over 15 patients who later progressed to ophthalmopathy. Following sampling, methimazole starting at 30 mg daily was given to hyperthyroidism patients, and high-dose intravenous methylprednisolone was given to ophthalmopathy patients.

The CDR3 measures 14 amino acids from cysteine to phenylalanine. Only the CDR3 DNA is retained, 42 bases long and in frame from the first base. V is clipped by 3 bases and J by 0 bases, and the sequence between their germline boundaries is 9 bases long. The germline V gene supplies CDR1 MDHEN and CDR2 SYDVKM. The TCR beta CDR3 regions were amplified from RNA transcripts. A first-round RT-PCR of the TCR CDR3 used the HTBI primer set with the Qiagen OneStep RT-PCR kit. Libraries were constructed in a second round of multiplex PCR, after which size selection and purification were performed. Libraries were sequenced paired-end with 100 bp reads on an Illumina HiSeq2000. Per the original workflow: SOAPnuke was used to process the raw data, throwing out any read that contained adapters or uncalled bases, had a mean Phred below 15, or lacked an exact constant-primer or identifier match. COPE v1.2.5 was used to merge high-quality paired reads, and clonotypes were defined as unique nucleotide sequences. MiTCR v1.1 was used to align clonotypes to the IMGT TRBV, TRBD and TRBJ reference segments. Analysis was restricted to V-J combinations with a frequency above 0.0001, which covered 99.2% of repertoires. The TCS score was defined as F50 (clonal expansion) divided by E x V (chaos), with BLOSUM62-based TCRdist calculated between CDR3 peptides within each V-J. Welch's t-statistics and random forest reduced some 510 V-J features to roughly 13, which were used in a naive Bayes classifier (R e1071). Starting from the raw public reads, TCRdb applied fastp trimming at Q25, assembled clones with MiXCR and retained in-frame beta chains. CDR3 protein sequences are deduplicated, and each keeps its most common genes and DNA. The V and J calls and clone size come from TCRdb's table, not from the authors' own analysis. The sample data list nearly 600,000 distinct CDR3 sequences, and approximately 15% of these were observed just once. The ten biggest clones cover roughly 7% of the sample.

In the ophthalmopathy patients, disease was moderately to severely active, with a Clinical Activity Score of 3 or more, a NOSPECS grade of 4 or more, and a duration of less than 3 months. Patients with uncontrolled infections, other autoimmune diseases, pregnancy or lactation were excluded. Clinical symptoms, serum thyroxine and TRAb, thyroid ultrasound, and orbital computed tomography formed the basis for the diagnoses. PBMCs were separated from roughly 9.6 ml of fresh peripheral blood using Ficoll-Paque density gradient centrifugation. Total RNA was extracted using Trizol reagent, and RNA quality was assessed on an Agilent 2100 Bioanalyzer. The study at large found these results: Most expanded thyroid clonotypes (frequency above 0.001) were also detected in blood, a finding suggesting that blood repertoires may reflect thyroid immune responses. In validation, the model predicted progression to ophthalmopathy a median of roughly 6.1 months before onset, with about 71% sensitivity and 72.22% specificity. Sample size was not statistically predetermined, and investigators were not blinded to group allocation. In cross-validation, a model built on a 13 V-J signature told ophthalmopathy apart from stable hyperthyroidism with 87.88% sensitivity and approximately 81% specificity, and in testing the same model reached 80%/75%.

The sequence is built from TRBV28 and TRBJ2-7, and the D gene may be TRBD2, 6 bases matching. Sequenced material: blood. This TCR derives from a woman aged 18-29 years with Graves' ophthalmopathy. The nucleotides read TGTGCCAGCAGTTTGCGGAGGGTCTCCTACGAGCAGTACTTC. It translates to CASSLRRVSYEQYF. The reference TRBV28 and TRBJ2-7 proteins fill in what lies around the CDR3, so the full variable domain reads DVKVTQSSRYLVKRTGEKVFLECVQDMDHENMFWYRQDPGLGLRLIYFSYDVKMKEKGDIPEGYSVSREKKERFSLILESASTNQTSMYLCASSLRRVSYEQYFGPGTRLTVT.